Shown below are 28 T cell receptor beta chains from a single sample sequenced in a study of cytomegalovirus exposure and HLA in healthy donors (dated by TCRdb to 2017 to 2019). Library generation was performed with the immunoSEQ multiplex PCR assay. The multiplex PCR relied on a mix of 60 forward primers for TCR Vbeta segments and 13 reverse primers for TCR Jbeta segments. The clones in this table, taken by TCRdb from immuneACCESS, are in-frame only. Not every clone is retained; where verified, under half of the shortfall comes from an unresolved V gene, and the cause of the rest is unknown. The sample has about 160,000 clones on record, around 80% of them singletons. 4.5% of the sample is taken by the ten largest. Sequenced material: PBMCs. Source of these receptors: a woman aged 45 to 65 in good health and CMV-seropositive.

V gene TRBV9 combines with J gene TRBJ2-3; 10 nucleotides agree with TRBD2. This CDR3 region has 18 residues. Germline CDR1 and CDR2: SGDLS and YYNGEE. The V gene end was trimmed by 4 bases and the J gene end by 2 bases; junction bases not matched to a gene: 13. The CDR3 coding sequence is TGTGCCAGCAGCATATCCGGAGTAGCGGGAGGCTCCACAGATACGCAGTATTTT. Amino acid sequence: CASSISGVAGGSTDTQYF.

The chain recombines TRBV6-1 with TRBJ2-2, with a weak D call TRBD1 (5 bases). This CDR3 spans 15 amino acids. The V gene lost 2 bases and the J gene lost 7 bases, with 14 bases spanning the gap. Germline V lookup: CDR1 MNHNS, CDR2 SASEGT. The CDR3: CASSEWGKEDGELFF. In nucleotides, the CDR3 is TGTGCCAGCAGTGAATGGGGCAAAGAGGACGGGGAGCTGTTTTTT.

This clone appeared a single time. V gene TRBV2 combines with J gene TRBJ2-3, with TRBD1 identical over 8 bases. Germline loops: CDR1 SNHLY, CDR2 FYNNEI. The CDR3 loop spans 15 amino acids. Unmatched junction bases numbered 17, after V lost 5 bases and J lost 13 bases. CDR3 in DNA: TGTGCCAGCAGTCCTCTCCCCTTTACAGGGGGGAGAGAGTATTTT. Translation: CASSPLPFTGGREYF.

The chain has TRBV7-2 and TRBJ2-4, with D unresolved. This CDR3 contains 14 residues. Germline V gives CDR1 SGHTA, CDR2 FQGNSA. The V end was cut by 2 bases, the J end by 8 bases, with 13 bases between. The CDR3 coding sequence is TGTGCCAGCAGCTTATCGGTTTACGAGGACATTCAGTACTTC. Protein: CASSLSVYEDIQYF. Full variable domain (rest looked up from reference TRBV7-2 and TRBJ2-4): GAGVSQSPSNKVTEKGKDVELRCDPISGHTALYWYRQSLGQGLEFLIYFQGNSAPDKSGLPSDRFSAERTGGSVSTLTIQRTQQEDSAVYLCASSLSVYEDIQYFGAGTRLSVL.

The chain couples TRBV7-9 to TRBJ2-7; TRBD1 matches at 10 bases. V gave up 0 bases and J gave up 1 base; unmatched junction bases: 0. CDR1 is SEHNR, CDR2 FQNEAQ, per germline (reference sequence). The CDR3 sequence is 15 residues long. CDR3: CASSLADRGSYEQYF. Here the CDR3 DNA reads TGTGCCAGCAGCTTAGCGGACAGGGGGTCCTACGAGCAGTACTTC.

The CDR3 here is CASSEPPGNSKSYEQYF. In DNA, the CDR3 is TGTGCCAGCAGTGAACCTCCAGGGAATAGCAAGTCCTACGAGCAGTACTTC. The chain links TRBV6-1 to TRBJ2-7; D might be TRBD1 (5 bases). The CDR3 contains 17 residues. Germline V gene data show CDR1 as MNHNS and CDR2 as SASEGT. Trimming pared 2 bases from V and 1 base from J, leaving 18 bases between.

This sequence joins TRBV7-9 and TRBJ2-1; 7 nucleotides agree with TRBD1. Germline V CDR1 and CDR2: SEHNR, FQNEAQ (reference sequence). The length of the CDR3 is 14 residues. J gave up 4 bases and V 3 bases, and 3 bases lay outside the gene matches. The CDR3, as DNA: TGTGCCAGCAGCTTGGGACAGACGTACAATGAGCAGTTCTTC. The encoded protein is CASSLGQTYNEQFF.

This rearrangement joins TRBV28 to TRBJ1-4; tentatively, D is TRBD1 (6 bases). The V gene lost 6 bases and the J gene lost 3 bases, with 14 bases spanning the gap. The CDR3 extends over 15 amino acids. CDR1 is MDHEN, CDR2 SYDVKM, per germline. The chain's CDR3 is CASRVGGLANEKLFF. The DNA of the CDR3 is TGTGCCAGCAGGGTGGGGGGGCTGGCTAATGAAAAACTGTTTTTT.

The rearrangement uses TRBV7-9 and TRBJ2-2, with a possible D match to TRBD1 (5 bases). Germline V gene sequence: CDR1 SEHNR, CDR2 FQNEAQ (reference sequence). Trimming removed 5 bases from V and 5 bases from J, with 15 bases in between. The CDR3 totals 15 residues. CDR3 sequence: CASSPRSTGTGELFF. CDR3 DNA sequence: TGTGCCAGCAGCCCTCGTAGTACAGGTACCGGGGAGCTGTTTTTT.

This clone has only a few counts. V is TRBV9 and J is TRBJ2-3, with a weak D call TRBD2 (6 bases). CDR1 is SGDLS and CDR2 is YYNGEE in the germline V gene. The ends were cut back, 8 bases at V and 7 bases at J, with 20 bases in the middle. This CDR3 has 14 residues. CDR3 nucleotides: TGTGCCAGTGCTCTAGCGATCGATAGTCATACGCAGTATTTT. Protein product: CASALAIDSHTQYF. The complete variable domain, with remaining parts taken from reference TRBV9 and TRBJ2-3, reads DSGVTQTPKHLITATGQRVTLRCSPRSGDLSVYWYQQSLDQGLQFLIQYYNGEERAKGNILERFSAQQFPDLHSELNLSSLELGDSALYFCASALAIDSHTQYFGPGTRLTVL.

The V and J genes are TRBV11-2 and TRBJ2-1, with TRBD2 identical over 8 bases. The CDR3 length is 16 residues. Losses at the gene ends were 5 bases for V and 5 bases for J; bases not matched to a gene: 11. Germline V gives CDR1 SGHAT, CDR2 FQNNGV. The CDR3 loop reads CASSTWSGGKHNEQFF. In nucleotides, the CDR3 is TGTGCCAGCAGCACCTGGAGCGGGGGAAAACACAATGAGCAGTTCTTC.

The chain is built from TRBV4-1 and TRBJ1-2; a weak D match, TRBD1 (5 bases). CDR1 and CDR2 from the germline V gene are MGHRA and YSYEKL. The CDR3 sequence is 15 residues long. Trimming removed 2 bases at V and 4 bases at J, with 14 bases between. The CDR3: CASSQLGGFFYGYTF. In DNA form, the CDR3 reads TGCGCCAGCAGCCAACTGGGGGGTTTCTTCTATGGCTACACCTTC.

This clone has just one count. Relative to the germline gene, one junction end is altered; a read error may explain this. Other DNA sequences in this specimen translate into the identical CDR3. In nucleotides, the CDR3 is TGCGCCAGCATTGGAGTCGTCCAGACCCAGTACTTC. Translated, it gives CASIGVVQTQYF. V is TRBV6-1 and J is TRBJ2-5; D gene unclear. The CDR3 runs to 12 residues. Per the germline V gene, CDR1 is MNHNS and CDR2 is SASEGT.

This sequence joins TRBV5-4 and TRBJ2-1; 7 bases align to TRBD2. Germline values: CDR1 SGHNT, CDR2 YYREEE (reference sequence). This CDR3 spans 16 amino acids. V dropped 4 bases and J dropped 5; count of bases not matched to a gene: 12. CDR3 region: CASSPPGASGDNEQFF. DNA for the CDR3: TGTGCCAGCAGCCCCCCGGGTGCCAGCGGGGACAATGAGCAGTTCTTC.

V and J are TRBV7-9 and TRBJ2-1; 9 nucleotides match TRBD2. Germline CDR1 and CDR2: SEHNR and FQNEAQ (reference sequence). The CDR3 contains 15 residues. Trimming removed 1 base from V and 9 bases from J; junction bases left unmatched: 7. The DNA for the CDR3 is TGTGCCAGCAGCTTAGGATCTAGCGGGATGGGTGAGCAGTTCTTC. This gives the protein CASSLGSSGMGEQFF.

CDR3 region: CASSTQVPHGYTF. The CDR3 region has the DNA TGTGCCAGCAGCACACAGGTCCCCCATGGCTACACCTTC. This chain links TRBV5-6 with TRBJ1-2; a possible D gene is TRBD1 (5 bases). The CDR3 consists of 13 residues. Between the trimmed V and J ends, which lost 4 bases and 6 bases, there was a span of 13 bases. Germline V lookup: CDR1 SGHDT, CDR2 YYEEEE.

The chain combines TRBV11-2 with TRBJ2-7; the match to TRBD1 covers 7 bases. The CDR3 is 15 residues long. With 1 base clipped from V and 2 bases from J, the junction kept 5 bases outside the gene matches. Germline V lookup: CDR1 SGHAT, CDR2 FQNNGV. Here the CDR3 DNA reads TGTGCCAGCAGCTTAGCAGGGGGTGACACCTACGAGCAGTACTTC. Protein sequence: CASSLAGGDTYEQYF. Complete variable domain (other parts from reference TRBV11-2 and TRBJ2-7): EAGVAQSPRYKIIEKRQSVAFWCNPISGHATLYWYQQILGQGPKLLIQFQNNGVVDDSQLPKDRFSAERLKGVDSTLKIQPAKLEDSAVYLCASSLAGGDTYEQYFGPGTRLTVT.

In the case of this clone: The sample has other DNA sequences that encode this CDR3 too. V and J are TRBV29-1 and TRBJ2-7; TRBD1 matches at 11 bases. The germline V gene encodes CDR1 SQVTM and CDR2 ANQGSEA. The CDR3 spans 14 residues. V lost 5 bases to trimming and J lost 5 bases; unmatched junction nucleotides: 8. The CDR3 region has the DNA TGCAGCGTTCTCCGGGACAGGGGGGTTGACGAGCAGTACTTC. Its protein is CSVLRDRGVDEQYF.

This clone was counted between two and nine times. J is TRBJ2-2 and V is TRBV19; TRBD2 matches 10 bases. With 0 bases clipped from V and 8 bases from J, the junction kept 9 bases outside the gene matches. CDR1 is LNHDA and CDR2 is SQIVND in the germline V gene (reference sequence). The CDR3 covers 17 residues. The CDR3 spells CASSIDLSSSGRGELFF. CDR3 sequence (DNA): TGTGCCAGTAGTATAGATCTGTCCTCTAGCGGGAGAGGGGAGCTGTTTTTT.

V gene TRBV4-2 combines with J gene TRBJ1-1; D ambiguous. Germline CDR1 is LGHNA and CDR2 is YNFKEQ. The CDR3 has 14 amino acids. Trimming took off 0 bases at V and 4 bases at J, with 9 bases between the two ends. The CDR3 nucleotides are TGTGCCAGCAGCCAAGAACAGTTGGGCACTGAAGCTTTCTTT. It is translated as CASSQEQLGTEAFF.

The genes are TRBV19 and TRBJ2-2; D is possibly TRBD1 (6 bases). Trimming left V 8 bases short and J 3 bases short, with 7 bases between. CDR1 and CDR2 from the germline V gene are LNHDA and SQIVND (reference sequence). CDR3 size: 12 residues. The DNA for the CDR3 is TGTGCCAGTTGGACAGACACCGGGGAGCTGTTTTTT. Its translation: CASWTDTGELFF.

The sample holds a few counts of this clone. The J gene is TRBJ2-5, the V gene TRBV7-9; TRBD2 matches at 7 bases. The CDR3 extends over 16 amino acids. The germline V gene encodes CDR1 SEHNR and CDR2 FQNEAQ (reference sequence). After removal of 8 bases from V and 4 bases from J, the junction contained 16 bases not matched to a gene. The CDR3 loop is CASGAGGSLLGETQYF. As DNA, the CDR3 is TGTGCCAGCGGCGCAGGCGGGAGTTTGTTAGGAGAGACCCAGTACTTC.

This clone was seen just once. The chain is built from TRBV29-1 and TRBJ1-2; TRBD1 might be the D (5 bases). V lost 4 bases to trimming and J lost 10 bases, with 16 bases between them. Germline loops: CDR1 SQVTM, CDR2 ANQGSEA. The CDR3 extends over 12 amino acids. The CDR3 bases are TGCAGCGTTGCCAGGGAACATGGGGCCTACACCTTC. This sequence encodes CSVAREHGAYTF.

The chain joins TRBV7-2 to TRBJ1-1; 8 nucleotides line up with TRBD1. J was trimmed by 7 bases and V by 2 bases; bases with no gene match: 9. This CDR3 spans 15 amino acids. Germline CDR1 SGHTA, CDR2 FQGNSA. CDR3 bases: TGTGCCAGCAGCTTATTGTCAGGGGGCGCATTTGAAGCTTTCTTT. Encoded protein: CASSLLSGGAFEAFF.

The rearrangement links TRBV13 to TRBJ2-1; D is ambiguous. The CDR3 length is 15 residues. With 2 bases removed from V and 7 bases from J, the gap between germline ends came to 15 bases. Germline V gives CDR1 PRHDT, CDR2 FYEKMQ (reference sequence). CDR3 DNA sequence: TGTGCCAGCAGCTTATATACGGAGAAGGTGAATGAGCAGTTCTTC. Translating gives CASSLYTEKVNEQFF.

J is TRBJ1-5 and V is TRBV11-2, with 7 bases lining up with TRBD1. The germline CDR1 and CDR2 sequences are SGHAT and FQNNGV. V was clipped by 5 bases and J by 2 bases; unmatched bases: 3. CDR3 length: 14 amino acids. CDR3 bases: TGTGCCAGCAGCAGCCAGGGGGGCAATCAGCCCCAGCATTTT. This gives the protein CASSSQGGNQPQHF.

The V gene is TRBV18, the J gene TRBJ1-1, with TRBD1 matching over 8 bases. The CDR3 spans 13 residues. The germline gives CDR1 KGHSH, CDR2 LQKENI. Trimming at V came to 3 bases and at J to 6 bases, leaving 3 bases not matched to a gene. The CDR3 loop reads CASSPAQGAEAFF. In DNA, the CDR3 is TGTGCCAGCTCACCTGCACAGGGGGCTGAAGCTTTCTTT.

V usage is TRBV27 and J usage is TRBJ2-7; a weak D match, TRBD2 (7 bases). The CDR3 is 16 amino acids. The germline V gene has CDR1 MNHEY and CDR2 SMNVEV (reference sequence). Trimming took 2 bases from V and 4 from J, leaving 18 bases between them. As DNA, the CDR3 is TGTGCCAGCAGTTTACGAGGGGGGACTATCCCTTACGAGCAGTACTTC. This translates into CASSLRGGTIPYEQYF.